Sequencing of this TCR beta chain was carried out in a study of OX40 agonist ivuxolimab in advanced cancers. CDR1 is SEHNR, CDR2 FQNEAQ, per germline (reference sequence). V was clipped by 5 bases and J by 5 bases; unmatched bases: 11. The CDR3 is 17 residues long. The table came from immunoSEQ multiplex PCR; TCRdb's copy has only in-frame clones and leaves some out. The data contain some 30,000 clones, about 90% of them seen just once; the ten biggest clones take up roughly a third. This material consisted of CD4+ or CD8+ T cells sorted from blood, taken in a trial of the OX40 agonist ivuxolimab. The gene calls are TRBV7-9 and TRBJ2-1; 11 bases are shared with TRBD2. This sequence originates from an adult with an advanced solid tumor such as melanoma, head and neck, liver or kidney cancer. The CDR3 loop is CASSPNGGLADDNEQFF. CDR3 coding DNA: TGTGCCAGCAGCCCTAACGGGGGACTAGCGGACGACAATGAGCAGTTCTTC.